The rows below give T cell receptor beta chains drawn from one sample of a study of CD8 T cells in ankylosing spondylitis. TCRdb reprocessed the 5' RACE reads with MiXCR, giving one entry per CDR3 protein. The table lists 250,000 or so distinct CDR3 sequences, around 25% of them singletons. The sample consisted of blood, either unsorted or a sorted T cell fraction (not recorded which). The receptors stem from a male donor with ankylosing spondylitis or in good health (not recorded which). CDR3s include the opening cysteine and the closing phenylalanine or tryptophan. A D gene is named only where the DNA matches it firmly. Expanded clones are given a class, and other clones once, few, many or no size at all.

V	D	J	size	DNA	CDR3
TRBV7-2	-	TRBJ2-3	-	TGTGCCAGCAGCCTGGCAGCCTCGGGGGCAGATACGCAGTATTTT	CASSLAASGADTQYF
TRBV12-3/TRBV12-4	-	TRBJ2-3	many	TGTGCCAGCAGTGGACAGTTGCCAGATACGCAGTATTTT	CASSGQLPDTQYF
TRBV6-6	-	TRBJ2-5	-	TGTGCCAGCACCGACCCAGGGCAGGAGACCCAGTACTTC	CASTDPGQETQYF
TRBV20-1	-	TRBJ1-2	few	TGCAGTGCTCCTTACACCTTTCAGGCGTCCCGGAGCGGCAACTATGGCTACACCTTC	CSAPYTFQASRSGNYGYTF
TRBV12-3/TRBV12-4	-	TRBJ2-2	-	TGTGCCAGCACCCCGCGGGTAAACACCGGGGAGCTGTTTTTT	CASTPRVNTGELFF
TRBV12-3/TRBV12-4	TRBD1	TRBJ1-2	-	TGTGCCAGCAGTGCCCAGGGGGTTTATGGCTACACCTTC	CASSAQGVYGYTF
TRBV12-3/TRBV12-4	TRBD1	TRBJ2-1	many	TGTGCCAGCAGAAGAGAGGGACAGGGGGCTTACAATGAGCAGTTCTTC	CASRREGQGAYNEQFF
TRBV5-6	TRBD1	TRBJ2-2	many	TGTGCCAGCAGCCGGACAGGGATTTATTCCGGGGAGCTGTTTTTT	CASSRTGIYSGELFF
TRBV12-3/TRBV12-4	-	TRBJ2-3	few	TGTGCCAGCAGTTTACTTTGGGCGGGCACAGATACGCAGTATTTT	CASSLLWAGTDTQYF
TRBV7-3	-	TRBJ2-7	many	TGTGCCAGCAGCTTCGACAGGTCGTACGAGCAGTACTTC	CASSFDRSYEQYF
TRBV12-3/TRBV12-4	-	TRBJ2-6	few	TGTGCCAGCAGTCCAGGGAACTCTGGGGCCAACGTCCTGACTTTC	CASSPGNSGANVLTF
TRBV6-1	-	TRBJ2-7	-	TGTGCCAGCAGCCCGTCTCACCTTGAGCAGTACTTC	CASSPSHLEQYF
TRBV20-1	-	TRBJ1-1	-	TGCAGTGCAGAAGACAGGTGGAGCACTGAAGCTTTCTTT	CSAEDRWSTEAFF
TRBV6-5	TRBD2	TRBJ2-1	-	TGTGCCAGCAGTTACTCTCAAACTAGCGTATCCTACAATGAGCAGTTCTTC	CASSYSQTSVSYNEQFF
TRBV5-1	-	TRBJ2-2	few	TGCGCCAGCAGAATTAACAGGGACACCGGGGAGCTGTTTTTT	CASRINRDTGELFF
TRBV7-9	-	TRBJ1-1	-	TGTGCCAGCAGCGCTACCGGGACGGTGAACACTGAAGCTTTCTTT	CASSATGTVNTEAFF
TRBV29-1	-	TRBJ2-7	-	TGCAGCGTTGTTAGCCCGAACGAGCAGTACTTC	CSVVSPNEQYF
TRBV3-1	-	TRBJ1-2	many	TGTGCCAGCAGCCCCCCGGGGATCTATGGCTACACCTTC	CASSPPGIYGYTF
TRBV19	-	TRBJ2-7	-	TGTGCCAGTAGCCCCCTACAGGGCAACGAGCAGTACTTC	CASSPLQGNEQYF
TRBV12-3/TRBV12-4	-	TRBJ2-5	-	TGTGCCAGCAGTTCCACCCAGATGGAGACCCAGTACTTC	CASSSTQMETQYF
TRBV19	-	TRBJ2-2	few	TGTGCCAGTAAGGGCAGGGAGTTAACCGGGGAGCTGTTTTTT	CASKGRELTGELFF
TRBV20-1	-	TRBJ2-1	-	TGCAGTGCTAGAGAGTCAGCTTACAATGAGCAGTTCTTC	CSARESAYNEQFF
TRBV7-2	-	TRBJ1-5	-	TGTGCCAGCAGCTTGACAAGGGGCAATCAGCCCCAGCATTTT	CASSLTRGNQPQHF
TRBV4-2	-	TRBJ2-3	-	TGTGCCAGCAGCCAAGGAAAGGTTTGGGATACGCAGTATTTT	CASSQGKVWDTQYF
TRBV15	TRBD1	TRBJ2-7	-	TGTGCCACCAGCAGTAGTGGGACAGGGAAGTCCTACGAGCAGTACTTC	CATSSSGTGKSYEQYF